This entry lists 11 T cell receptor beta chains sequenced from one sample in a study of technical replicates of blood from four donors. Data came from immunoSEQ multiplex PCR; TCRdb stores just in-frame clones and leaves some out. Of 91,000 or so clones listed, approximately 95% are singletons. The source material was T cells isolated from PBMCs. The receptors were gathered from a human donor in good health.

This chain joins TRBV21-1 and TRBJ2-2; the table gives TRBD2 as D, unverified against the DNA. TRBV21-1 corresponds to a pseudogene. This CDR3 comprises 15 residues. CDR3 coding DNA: TGTGCCAGCGGAAAGACTAGCGGGGGGGCCGGGGAGCTGTTTTTT. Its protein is CASGKTSGGAGELFF.

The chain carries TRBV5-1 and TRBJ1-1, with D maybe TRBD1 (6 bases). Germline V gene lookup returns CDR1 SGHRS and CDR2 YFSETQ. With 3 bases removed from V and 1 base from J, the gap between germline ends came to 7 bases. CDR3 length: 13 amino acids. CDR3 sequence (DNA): TGCGCCAGCAGCTCGACAGGGAACACTGAAGCTTTCTTT. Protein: CASSSTGNTEAFF.

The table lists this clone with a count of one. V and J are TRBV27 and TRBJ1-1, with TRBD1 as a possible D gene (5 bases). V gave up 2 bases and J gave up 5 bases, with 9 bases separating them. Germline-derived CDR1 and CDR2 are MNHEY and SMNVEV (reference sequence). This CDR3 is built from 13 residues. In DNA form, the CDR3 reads TGTGCCAGCAGTTTAAAGGGGATGACTGAAGCTTTCTTT. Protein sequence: CASSLKGMTEAFF.

The CDR3 protein is CASSLLQYNEQFF. The CDR3 nucleotides are TGTGCCAGCAGCTTGCTCCAGTACAATGAGCAGTTCTTC. The chain carries TRBV5-4 and TRBJ2-1; D is undetermined. The germline V and J ends were trimmed by 1 base and 4 bases, with 6 bases remaining between them. Germline V gives CDR1 SGHNT, CDR2 YYREEE (reference sequence). This CDR3 comprises 13 residues.

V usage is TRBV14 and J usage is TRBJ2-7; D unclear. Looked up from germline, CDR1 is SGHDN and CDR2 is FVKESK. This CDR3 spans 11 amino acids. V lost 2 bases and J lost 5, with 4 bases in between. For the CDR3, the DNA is TGTGCCAGCAGCCAATATAACGAGCAGTACTTC. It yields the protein CASSQYNEQYF.

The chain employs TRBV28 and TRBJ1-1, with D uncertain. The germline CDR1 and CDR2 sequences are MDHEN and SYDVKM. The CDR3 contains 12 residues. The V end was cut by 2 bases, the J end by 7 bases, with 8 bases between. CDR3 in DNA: TGTGCCAGCAGTTTAAGGCGGATTGAAGCTTTCTTT. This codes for CASSLRRIEAFF.

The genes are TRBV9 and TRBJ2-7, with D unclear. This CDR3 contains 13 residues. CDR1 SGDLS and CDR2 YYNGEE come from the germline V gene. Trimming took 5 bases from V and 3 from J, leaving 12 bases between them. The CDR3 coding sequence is TGTGCCAGCAGTCGGAGTGGCGTCTACGAGCAGTACTTC. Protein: CASSRSGVYEQYF.

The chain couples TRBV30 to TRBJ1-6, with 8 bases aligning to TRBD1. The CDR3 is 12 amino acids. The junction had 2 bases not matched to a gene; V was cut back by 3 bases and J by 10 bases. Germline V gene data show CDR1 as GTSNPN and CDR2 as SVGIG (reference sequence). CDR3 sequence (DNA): TGTGCCTGGAGGGGACAGGTCTCACCCCTCCACTTT. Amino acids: CAWRGQVSPLHF.

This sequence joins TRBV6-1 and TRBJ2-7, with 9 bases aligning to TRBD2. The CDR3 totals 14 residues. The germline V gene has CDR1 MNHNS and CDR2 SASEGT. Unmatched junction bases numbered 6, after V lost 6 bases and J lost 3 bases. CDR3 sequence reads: CASRMTSGDYEQYF. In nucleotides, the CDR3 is TGTGCCAGCAGGATGACTAGCGGTGACTACGAGCAGTACTTC.

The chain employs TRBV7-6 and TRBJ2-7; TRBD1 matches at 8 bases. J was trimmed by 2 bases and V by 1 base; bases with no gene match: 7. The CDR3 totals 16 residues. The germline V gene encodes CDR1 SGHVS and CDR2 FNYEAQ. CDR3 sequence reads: CASSLGGQVDTYEQYF. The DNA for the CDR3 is TGTGCCAGCAGCTTAGGGGGACAGGTTGACACCTACGAGCAGTACTTC. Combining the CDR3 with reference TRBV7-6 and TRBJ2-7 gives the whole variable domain GAGVSQSPRYKVTKRGQDVALRCDPISGHVSLYWYRQALGQGPEFLTYFNYEAQQDKSGLPNDRFSAERPEGSISTLTIQRTEQRDSAMYRCASSLGGQVDTYEQYFGPGTRLTVT.

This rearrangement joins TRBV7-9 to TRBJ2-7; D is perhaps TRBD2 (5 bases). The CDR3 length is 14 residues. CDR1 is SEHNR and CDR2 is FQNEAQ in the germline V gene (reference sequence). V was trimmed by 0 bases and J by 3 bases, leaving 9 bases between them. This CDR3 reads CASSLAGKGYEQYF. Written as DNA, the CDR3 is TGTGCCAGCAGCTTAGCCGGGAAGGGCTACGAGCAGTACTTC.